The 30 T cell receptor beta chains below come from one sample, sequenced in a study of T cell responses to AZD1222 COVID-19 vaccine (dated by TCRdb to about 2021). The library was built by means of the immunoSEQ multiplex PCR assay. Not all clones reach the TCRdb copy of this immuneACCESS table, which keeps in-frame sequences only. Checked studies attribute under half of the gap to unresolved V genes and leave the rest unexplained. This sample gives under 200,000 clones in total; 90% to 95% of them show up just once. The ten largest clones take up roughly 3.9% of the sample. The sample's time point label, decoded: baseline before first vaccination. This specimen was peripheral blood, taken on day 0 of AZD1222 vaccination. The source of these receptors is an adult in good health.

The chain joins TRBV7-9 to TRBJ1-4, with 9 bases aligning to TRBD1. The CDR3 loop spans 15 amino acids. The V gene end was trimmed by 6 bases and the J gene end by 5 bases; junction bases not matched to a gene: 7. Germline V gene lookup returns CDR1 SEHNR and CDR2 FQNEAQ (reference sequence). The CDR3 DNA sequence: TGTGCCAGCAGTCAAACCGGGACAGGGAATGAAAAACTGTTTTTT. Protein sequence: CASSQTGTGNEKLFF.

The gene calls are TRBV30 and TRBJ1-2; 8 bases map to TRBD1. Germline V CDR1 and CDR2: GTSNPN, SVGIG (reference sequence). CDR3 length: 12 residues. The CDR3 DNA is TGTGTGGTCCAACAGGGGGATATTGGCTACACCTTC. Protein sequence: CVVQQGDIGYTF.

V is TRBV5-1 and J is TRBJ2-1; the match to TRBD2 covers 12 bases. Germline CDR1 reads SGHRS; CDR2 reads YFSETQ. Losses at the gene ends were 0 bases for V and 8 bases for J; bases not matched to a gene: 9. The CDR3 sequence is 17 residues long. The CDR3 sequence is CASSLGLAGVVGDEQFF. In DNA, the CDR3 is TGCGCCAGCAGCTTGGGACTAGCGGGAGTGGTTGGCGATGAGCAGTTCTTC.

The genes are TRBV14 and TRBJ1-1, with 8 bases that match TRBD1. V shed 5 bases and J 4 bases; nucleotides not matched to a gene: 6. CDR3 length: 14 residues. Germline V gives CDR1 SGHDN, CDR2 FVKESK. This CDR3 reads CASSYRDRPTEAFF. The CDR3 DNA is TGTGCCAGCAGCTACCGGGACAGGCCCACTGAAGCTTTCTTT.

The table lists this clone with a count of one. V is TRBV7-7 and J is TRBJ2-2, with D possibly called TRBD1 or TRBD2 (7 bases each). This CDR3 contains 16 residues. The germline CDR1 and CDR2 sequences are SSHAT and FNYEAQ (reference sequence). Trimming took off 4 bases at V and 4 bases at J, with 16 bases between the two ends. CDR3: CASSSGGAPGTGELFF. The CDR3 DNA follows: TGTGCCAGCAGCTCAGGGGGGGCGCCGGGCACCGGGGAGCTGTTTTTT.

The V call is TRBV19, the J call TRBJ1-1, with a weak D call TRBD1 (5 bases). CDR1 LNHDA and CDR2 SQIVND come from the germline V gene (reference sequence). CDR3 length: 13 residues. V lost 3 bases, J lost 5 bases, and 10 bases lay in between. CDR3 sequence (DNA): TGTGCCAGTAGTATCCCAGGGAGGACTGAAGCTTTCTTT. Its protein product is CASSIPGRTEAFF.

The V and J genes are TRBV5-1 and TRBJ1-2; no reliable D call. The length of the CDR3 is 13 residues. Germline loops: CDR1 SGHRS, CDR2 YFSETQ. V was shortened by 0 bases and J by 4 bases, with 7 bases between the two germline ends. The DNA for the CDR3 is TGCGCCAGCAGCTTGGCCCCAGCCTATGGCTACACCTTC. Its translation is CASSLAPAYGYTF.

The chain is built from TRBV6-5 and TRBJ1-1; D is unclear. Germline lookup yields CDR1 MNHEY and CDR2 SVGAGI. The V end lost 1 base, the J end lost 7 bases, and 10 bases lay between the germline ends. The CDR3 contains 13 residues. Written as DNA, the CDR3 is TGTGCCAGCAGTTACTTCGGTAAATTTGAAGCTTTCTTT. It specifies CASSYFGKFEAFF.

The CDR3 reads CASSHPPMNTEAFF. The DNA of the CDR3 is TGCGCCAGCAGCCACCCTCCGATGAACACTGAAGCTTTCTTT. The chain recombines TRBV4-1 with TRBJ1-1; D remains unclear. Germline V gives CDR1 MGHRA, CDR2 YSYEKL. The V end lost 3 bases, the J end lost 0 bases, and 8 bases lay between the germline ends. The CDR3 extends over 14 amino acids.

This CDR3 is CASSPWAVTDTQYF. In DNA form, the CDR3 reads TGTGCCAGCTCACCGTGGGCCGTTACAGATACGCAGTATTTT. J is TRBJ2-3 and V is TRBV18; D call uncertain. Germline lookup yields CDR1 KGHSH and CDR2 LQKENI. There are 14 residues in the CDR3. The germline V and J ends were trimmed by 3 bases and 3 bases, with 10 bases remaining between them.

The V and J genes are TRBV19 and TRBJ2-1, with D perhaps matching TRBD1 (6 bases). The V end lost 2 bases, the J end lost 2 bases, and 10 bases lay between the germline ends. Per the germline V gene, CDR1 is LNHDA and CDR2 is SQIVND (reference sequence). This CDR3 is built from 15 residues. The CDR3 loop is CASSITGRTYNEQFF. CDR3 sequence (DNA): TGTGCCAGTAGTATAACAGGGAGAACCTACAATGAGCAGTTCTTC.

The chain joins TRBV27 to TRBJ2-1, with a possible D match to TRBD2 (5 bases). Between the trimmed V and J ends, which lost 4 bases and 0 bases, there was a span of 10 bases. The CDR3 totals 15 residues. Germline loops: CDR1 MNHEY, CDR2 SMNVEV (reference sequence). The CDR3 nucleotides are TGTGCCAGCAGTTGGGCGGGCCCCTCCTACAATGAGCAGTTCTTC. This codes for CASSWAGPSYNEQFF.

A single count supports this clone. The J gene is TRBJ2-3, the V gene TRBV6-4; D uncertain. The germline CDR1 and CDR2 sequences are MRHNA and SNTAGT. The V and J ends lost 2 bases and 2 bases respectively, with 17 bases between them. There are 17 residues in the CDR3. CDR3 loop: CASSDIRVDGFTDTQYF. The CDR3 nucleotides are TGTGCCAGCAGTGACATTAGGGTAGACGGGTTCACAGATACGCAGTATTTT.

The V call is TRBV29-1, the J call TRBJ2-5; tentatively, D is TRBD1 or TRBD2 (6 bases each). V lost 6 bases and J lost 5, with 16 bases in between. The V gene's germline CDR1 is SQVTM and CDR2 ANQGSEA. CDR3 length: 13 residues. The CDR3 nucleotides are TGCAGCGTCGTCCGGGGGCGGTGGGAGACCCAGTACTTC. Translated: CSVVRGRWETQYF.

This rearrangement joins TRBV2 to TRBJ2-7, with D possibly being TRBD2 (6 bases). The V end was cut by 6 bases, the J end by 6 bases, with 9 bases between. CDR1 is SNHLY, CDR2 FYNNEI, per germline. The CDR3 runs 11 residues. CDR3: CASRRGGEQYF. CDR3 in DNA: TGTGCCAGCAGGCGGGGAGGCGAGCAGTACTTC.

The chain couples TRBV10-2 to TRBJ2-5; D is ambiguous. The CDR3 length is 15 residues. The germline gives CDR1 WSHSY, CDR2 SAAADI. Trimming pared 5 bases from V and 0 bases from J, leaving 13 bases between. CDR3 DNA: TGCGCCAGCAGTTTAGACCCTTCGTACCAAGAGACCCAGTACTTC. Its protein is CASSLDPSYQETQYF.

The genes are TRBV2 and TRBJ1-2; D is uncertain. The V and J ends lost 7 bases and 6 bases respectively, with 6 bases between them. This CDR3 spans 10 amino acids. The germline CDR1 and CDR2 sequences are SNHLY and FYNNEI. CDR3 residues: CASTRHGYTF. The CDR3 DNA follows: TGTGCCAGCACGAGGCATGGCTACACCTTC.

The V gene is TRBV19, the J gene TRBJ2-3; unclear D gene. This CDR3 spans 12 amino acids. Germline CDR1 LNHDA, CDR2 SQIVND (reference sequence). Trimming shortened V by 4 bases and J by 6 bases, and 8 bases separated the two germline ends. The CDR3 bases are TGTGCCAGTAGTACGTCGTCGGATACGCAGTATTTT. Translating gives CASSTSSDTQYF.

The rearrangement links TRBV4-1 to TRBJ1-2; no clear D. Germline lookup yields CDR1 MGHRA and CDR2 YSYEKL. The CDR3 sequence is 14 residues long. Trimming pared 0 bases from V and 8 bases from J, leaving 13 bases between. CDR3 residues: CASSQDIWVFGYTF. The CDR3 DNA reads TGCGCCAGCAGCCAAGACATATGGGTTTTCGGCTACACCTTC.

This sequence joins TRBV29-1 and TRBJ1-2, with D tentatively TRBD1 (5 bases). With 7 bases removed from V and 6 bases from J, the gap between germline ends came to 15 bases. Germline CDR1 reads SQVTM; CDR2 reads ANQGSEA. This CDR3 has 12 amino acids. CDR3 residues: CSATDSSHGYTF. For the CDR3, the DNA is TGCAGCGCCACTGACAGCTCCCATGGCTACACCTTC.

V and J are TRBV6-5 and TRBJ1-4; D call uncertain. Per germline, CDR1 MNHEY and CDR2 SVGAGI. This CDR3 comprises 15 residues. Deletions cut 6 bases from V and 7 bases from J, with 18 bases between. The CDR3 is CASRREVGLGEKLFF. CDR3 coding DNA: TGTGCCAGCAGGCGGGAAGTGGGTTTGGGTGAAAAACTGTTTTTT.

The CDR3 spells CASRTTGRSYNSPLHF. DNA for the CDR3: TGTGCCAGCAGAACCACAGGGAGGTCTTATAATTCACCCCTCCACTTT. The J gene is TRBJ1-6, the V gene TRBV28, with D possibly being TRBD1 (6 bases). This CDR3 contains 16 residues. Trimming stripped 6 bases from V and 4 bases from J, with 16 bases between. Germline V gene lookup returns CDR1 MDHEN and CDR2 SYDVKM.

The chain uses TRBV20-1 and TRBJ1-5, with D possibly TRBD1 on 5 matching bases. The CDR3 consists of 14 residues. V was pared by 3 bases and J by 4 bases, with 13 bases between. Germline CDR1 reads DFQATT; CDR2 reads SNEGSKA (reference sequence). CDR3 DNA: TGCAGTGCTAGTAGCGCGGGGCCAAATCAGCCCCAGCATTTT. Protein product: CSASSAGPNQPQHF.

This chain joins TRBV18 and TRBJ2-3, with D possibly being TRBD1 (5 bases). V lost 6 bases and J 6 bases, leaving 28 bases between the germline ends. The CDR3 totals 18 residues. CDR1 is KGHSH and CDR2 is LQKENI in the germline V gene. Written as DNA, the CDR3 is TGTGCCAGCTCTCCGATTTCCCGGGCCCTGCAGGGATTTGATACGCAGTATTTT. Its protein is CASSPISRALQGFDTQYF.

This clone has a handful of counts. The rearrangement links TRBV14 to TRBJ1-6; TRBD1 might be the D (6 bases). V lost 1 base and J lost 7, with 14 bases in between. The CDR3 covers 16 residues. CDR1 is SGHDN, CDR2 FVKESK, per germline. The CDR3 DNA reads TGTGCCAGCAGCCAAGTAAGGGGGGCCTTCAATTCACCCCTCCACTTT. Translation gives CASSQVRGAFNSPLHF.

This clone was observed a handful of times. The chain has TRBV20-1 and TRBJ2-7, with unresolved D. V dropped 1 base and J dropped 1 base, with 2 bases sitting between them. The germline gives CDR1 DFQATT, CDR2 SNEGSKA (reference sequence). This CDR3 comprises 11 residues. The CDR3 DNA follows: TGCAGTGCTAGAGTGTCCTACGAGCAGTACTTC. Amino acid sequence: CSARVSYEQYF.

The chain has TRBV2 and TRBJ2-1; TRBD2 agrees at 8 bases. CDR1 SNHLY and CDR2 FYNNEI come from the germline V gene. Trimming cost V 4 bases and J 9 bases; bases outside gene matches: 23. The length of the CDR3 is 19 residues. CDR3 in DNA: TGTGCCAGCAGTGTAGAGGCAGGGTTGAGTCCGGGACTAGGCGGTGAGCAGTTCTTC. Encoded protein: CASSVEAGLSPGLGGEQFF.

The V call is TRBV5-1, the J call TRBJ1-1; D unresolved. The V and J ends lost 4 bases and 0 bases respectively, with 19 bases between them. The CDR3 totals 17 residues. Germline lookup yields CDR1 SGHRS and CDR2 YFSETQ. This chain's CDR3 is CASSPQGWEGMNTEAFF. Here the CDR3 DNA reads TGCGCCAGCAGCCCCCAAGGATGGGAGGGCATGAACACTGAAGCTTTCTTT.

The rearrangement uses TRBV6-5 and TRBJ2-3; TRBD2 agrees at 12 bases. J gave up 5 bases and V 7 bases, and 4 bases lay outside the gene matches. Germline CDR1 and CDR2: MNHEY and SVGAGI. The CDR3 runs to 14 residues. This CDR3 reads CASTRTSGEDTQYF. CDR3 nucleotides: TGTGCCAGCACCAGGACTAGCGGGGAAGATACGCAGTATTTT.

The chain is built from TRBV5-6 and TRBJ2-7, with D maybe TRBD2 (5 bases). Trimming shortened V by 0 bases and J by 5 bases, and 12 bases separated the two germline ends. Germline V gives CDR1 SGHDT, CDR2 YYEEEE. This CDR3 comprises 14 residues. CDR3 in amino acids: CASSLGLARDEQYF. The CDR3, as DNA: TGTGCCAGCAGCTTGGGGTTAGCGCGTGACGAGCAGTACTTC.